This TCR beta chain originates from a study of OX40 agonist ivuxolimab in advanced cancers. The data were produced by immunoSEQ multiplex PCR, yet TCRdb's version contains in-frame clones alone and is incomplete. The sample records 75,000 to 90,000 clones, just under 90% being singletons. V lost 0 bases, J lost 1 base, and 13 bases lay in between. Germline V CDR1 and CDR2: SGHRS, YFSETQ. The CDR3 loop spans 16 amino acids. The chain employs TRBV5-1 and TRBJ2-5, with a weak D call TRBD2 (6 bases). The TCR sequence derives from an adult with an advanced solid tumor such as melanoma, head and neck, liver or kidney cancer. The material was CD4+ or CD8+ T cells sorted from blood, obtained in a trial of the OX40 agonist ivuxolimab. The CDR3 is CASSLEGRDFQETQYF. The CDR3 DNA follows: TGCGCCAGCAGCTTGGAAGGCAGGGACTTCCAAGAGACCCAGTACTTC.